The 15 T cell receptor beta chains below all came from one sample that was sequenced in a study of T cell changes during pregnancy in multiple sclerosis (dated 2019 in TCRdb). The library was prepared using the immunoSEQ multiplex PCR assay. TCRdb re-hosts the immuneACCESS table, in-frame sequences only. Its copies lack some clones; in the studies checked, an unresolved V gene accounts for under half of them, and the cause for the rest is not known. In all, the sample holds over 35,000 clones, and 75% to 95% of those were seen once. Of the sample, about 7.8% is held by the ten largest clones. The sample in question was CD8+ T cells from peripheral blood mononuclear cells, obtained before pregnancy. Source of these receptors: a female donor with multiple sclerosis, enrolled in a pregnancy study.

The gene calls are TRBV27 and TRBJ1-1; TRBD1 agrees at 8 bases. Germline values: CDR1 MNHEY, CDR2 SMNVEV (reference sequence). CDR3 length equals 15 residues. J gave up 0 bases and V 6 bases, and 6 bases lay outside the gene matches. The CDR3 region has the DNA TGTGCCAGCAGACCGACAGGGGTGATGAACACTGAAGCTTTCTTT. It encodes CASRPTGVMNTEAFF.

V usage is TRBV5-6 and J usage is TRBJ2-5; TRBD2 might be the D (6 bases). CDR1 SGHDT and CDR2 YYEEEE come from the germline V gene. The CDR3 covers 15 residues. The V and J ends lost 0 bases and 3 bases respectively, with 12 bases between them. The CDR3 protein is CASSLVVGGEETQYF. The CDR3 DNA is TGTGCCAGCAGCTTGGTAGTGGGAGGAGAAGAGACCCAGTACTTC.

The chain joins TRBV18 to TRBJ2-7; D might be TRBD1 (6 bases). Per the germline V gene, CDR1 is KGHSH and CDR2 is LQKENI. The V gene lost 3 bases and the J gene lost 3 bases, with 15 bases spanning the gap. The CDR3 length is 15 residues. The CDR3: CASSPGVGGGYEQYF. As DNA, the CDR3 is TGTGCCAGCTCACCGGGGGTAGGGGGTGGCTACGAGCAGTACTTC.

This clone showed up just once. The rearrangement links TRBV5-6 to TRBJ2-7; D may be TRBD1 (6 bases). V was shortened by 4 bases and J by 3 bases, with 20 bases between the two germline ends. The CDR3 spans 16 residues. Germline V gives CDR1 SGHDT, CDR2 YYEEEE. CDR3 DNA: TGTGCCAGCAGCGATTGGGGGCAGGGTGTAATCTACGAGCAGTACTTC. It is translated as CASSDWGQGVIYEQYF.

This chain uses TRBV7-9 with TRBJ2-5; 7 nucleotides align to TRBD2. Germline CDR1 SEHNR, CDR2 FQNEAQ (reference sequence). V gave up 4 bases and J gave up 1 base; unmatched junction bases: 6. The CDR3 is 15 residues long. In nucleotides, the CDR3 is TGTGCCAGCAGCTCATTAGCGGGTCCCCAAGAGACCCAGTACTTC. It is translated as CASSSLAGPQETQYF.

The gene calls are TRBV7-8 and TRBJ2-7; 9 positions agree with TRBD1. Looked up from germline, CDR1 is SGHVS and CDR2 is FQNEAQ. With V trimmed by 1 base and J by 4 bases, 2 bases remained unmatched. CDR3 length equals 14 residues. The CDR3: CASSLVGQGYEQYF. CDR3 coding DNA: TGTGCCAGCAGCTTAGTGGGACAGGGATACGAGCAGTACTTC.

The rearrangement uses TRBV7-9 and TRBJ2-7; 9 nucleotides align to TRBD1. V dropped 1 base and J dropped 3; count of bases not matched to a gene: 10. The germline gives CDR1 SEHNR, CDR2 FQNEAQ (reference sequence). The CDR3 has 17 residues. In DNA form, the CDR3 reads TGTGCCAGCAGCTTAGGACAGGGGGGCCGAAATATCTACGAGCAGTACTTC. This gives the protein CASSLGQGGRNIYEQYF.

CDR3 nucleotides: TGTGCCAGCAGCGGGACAGGAACGATGTCTGCGAAACTGTTTTTT. This encodes CASSGTGTMSAKLFF. This chain links TRBV25-1 with TRBJ1-4, with 8 bases lining up with TRBD1. J lost 11 bases, V lost 6 bases, and 14 bases had no gene match. CDR1 is MGHDK, CDR2 SYGVNS, per germline. The CDR3 has 15 residues.

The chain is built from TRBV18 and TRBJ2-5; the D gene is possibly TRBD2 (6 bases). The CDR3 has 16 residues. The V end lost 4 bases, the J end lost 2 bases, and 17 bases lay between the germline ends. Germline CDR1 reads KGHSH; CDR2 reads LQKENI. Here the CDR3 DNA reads TGTGCCAGCTCACGCAGCTTTAGACTAGTACAAGAGACCCAGTACTTC. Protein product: CASSRSFRLVQETQYF. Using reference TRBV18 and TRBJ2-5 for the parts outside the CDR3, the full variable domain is NAGVMQNPRHLVRRRGQEARLRCSPMKGHSHVYWYRQLPEEGLKFMVYLQKENIIDESGMPKERFSAEFPKEGPSILRIQQVVRGDSAAYFCASSRSFRLVQETQYFGPGTRLLVL.

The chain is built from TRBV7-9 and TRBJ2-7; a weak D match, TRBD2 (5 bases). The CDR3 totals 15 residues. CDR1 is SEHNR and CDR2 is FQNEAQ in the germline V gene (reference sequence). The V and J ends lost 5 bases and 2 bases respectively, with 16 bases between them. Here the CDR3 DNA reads TGTGCCAGCAGCAGTCTAGCTTTCTCGACCTACGAGCAGTACTTC. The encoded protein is CASSSLAFSTYEQYF.

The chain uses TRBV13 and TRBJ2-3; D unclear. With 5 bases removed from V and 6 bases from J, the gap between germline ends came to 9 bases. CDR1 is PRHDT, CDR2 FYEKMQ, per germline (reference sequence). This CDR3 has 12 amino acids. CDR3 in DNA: TGTGCCAGCAGCACCGCTAGGGATACGCAGTATTTT. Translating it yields CASSTARDTQYF.

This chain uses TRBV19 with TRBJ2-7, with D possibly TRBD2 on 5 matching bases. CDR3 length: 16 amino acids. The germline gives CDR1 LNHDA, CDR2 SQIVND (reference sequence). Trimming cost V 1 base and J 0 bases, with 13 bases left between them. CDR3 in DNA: TGTGCCAGTAGTATAGGAGGAGGCATTTTCTCCTACGAGCAGTACTTC. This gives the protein CASSIGGGIFSYEQYF.

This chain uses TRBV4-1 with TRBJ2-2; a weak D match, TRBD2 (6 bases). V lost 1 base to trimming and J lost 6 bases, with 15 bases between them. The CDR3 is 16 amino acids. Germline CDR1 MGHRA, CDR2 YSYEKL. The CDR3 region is CASSQAREYRAGELFF. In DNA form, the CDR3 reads TGCGCCAGCAGCCAAGCACGGGAGTATCGGGCCGGGGAGCTGTTTTTT.

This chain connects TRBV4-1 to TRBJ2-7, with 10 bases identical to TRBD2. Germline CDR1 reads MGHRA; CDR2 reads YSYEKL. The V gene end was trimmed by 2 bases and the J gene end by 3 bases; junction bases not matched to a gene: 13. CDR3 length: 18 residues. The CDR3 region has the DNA TGCGCCAGCAGCCAACTCAGAACTAGCGGGAAAGCTCTCTACGAGCAGTACTTC. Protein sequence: CASSQLRTSGKALYEQYF.

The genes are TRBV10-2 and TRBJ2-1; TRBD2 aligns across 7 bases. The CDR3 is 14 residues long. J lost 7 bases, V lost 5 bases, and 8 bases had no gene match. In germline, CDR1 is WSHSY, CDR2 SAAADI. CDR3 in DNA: TGCGCCAGCAGTACGGCGGGAGCGGGTAATGAGCAGTTCTTC. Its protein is CASSTAGAGNEQFF.